The 2 T cell receptor beta chains below all came from one sample that was sequenced in a study of T-cell reconstitution after alpha-beta-depleted transplantation in children. A TCRbeta library incorporating unique molecular identifiers was prepared. TCRdb re-derived calls from the PCR reads in MiXCR, one entry per CDR3 protein. The profile covers 550,000 to 600,000 distinct CDR3 sequences, with 23% appearing a single time and over 12% taken by the ten largest. Sample: PBMCs, mostly from graft donor cells, taken 360 days after TCRalphabeta/CD19-depleted stem cell transplant. These receptors originate from a boy in the first two years of life who had a stem cell transplant for acute myeloid leukemia, so the T cells may come from the graft donor.

The V and J genes are TRBV30 and TRBJ2-3; D is perhaps TRBD2 (7 bases). This CDR3 contains 15 residues. From germline, CDR1 is GTSNPN and CDR2 SVGIG (reference sequence). Between the trimmed V and J ends, which lost 0 bases and 3 bases, there was a span of 13 bases. The CDR3 is CAWSVTGGGTDTQYF. The CDR3 DNA sequence: TGTGCCTGGAGTGTTACGGGGGGCGGAACAGATACGCAGTATTTT.

The table lists this clonotype with many counts. The V call is TRBV20-1, the J call TRBJ2-1; D is perhaps TRBD2 (6 bases). The CDR3 sequence is 13 residues long. Trimming took 1 base from V and 5 from J, leaving 9 bases between them. Germline lookup yields CDR1 DFQATT and CDR2 SNEGSKA (reference sequence). CDR3 nucleotides: TGCAGTGCTAGAGGTAGCGGTCACAATGAGCAGTTCTTC. Its translation: CSARGSGHNEQFF.